These 20 T cell receptor beta chains were all obtained from the same sample, sequenced in a study of CD8+CD57+ T cells in acquired aplastic anemia (dated by TCRdb to the late 2010s). Flow cytometry had shown CD8+CD57+ cell expansion in the patients selected for sequencing. Reads for this sample came from an Illumina HiSeq 2000. TCR beta VDJ combination and CDR3 sequence profiling used genomic DNA as the template. The raw public reads went through TCRdb reprocessing: fastp at Q25, MiXCR clone calling, in-frame beta chains kept. Duplicate CDR3 protein sequences are folded into a single record with the most common DNA and genes. The sample table shows roughly 260,000 distinct CDR3 sequences, and about 44% are seen once. The leading ten clones occupy 7% to 9.5% of the sample. The sequenced sample was sorted CD4+, CD8+, or CD8+CD57+ T cells (not recorded which) from PBMCs. These receptor sequences come from a human donor with aplastic anemia.

This clonotype appeared a few times. The genes are TRBV7-2 and TRBJ1-6, with D possibly being TRBD1 (5 bases). The V gene lost 1 base and the J gene lost 6 bases, with 19 bases spanning the gap. CDR1 and CDR2 (germline): SGHTA, FQGNSA. The CDR3 has 18 residues. CDR3 sequence reads: CASSLEMLGAAGNSPLHF. CDR3 in DNA: TGTGCCAGCAGCTTAGAAATGTTAGGGGCAGCGGGTAATTCACCCCTCCACTTT.

Comment on this clonotype: One end of the junction varies from germline; a read error may be responsible. V usage is TRBV20-1 and J usage is TRBJ1-6; 8 bases match TRBD1. The CDR3 loop spans 16 amino acids. The germline CDR1 and CDR2 sequences are DFQATT and SNEGSKA (reference sequence). CDR3 sequence: CSAREPPGGAYSPLHF. CDR3 bases: TGCAGTGCTAGAGAACCGCCAGGGGGCGCATATTCCCCCCTCCACTTT.

This clonotype was counted many times. This chain joins TRBV28 and TRBJ2-7, with TRBD1 matching 9 bases. The CDR3 has 15 amino acids. Germline assignment: CDR1 MDHEN and CDR2 SYDVKM. V was pared by 5 bases and J by 6 bases, with 11 bases of the junction left unmatched. The CDR3 region is CASSTWGQGGLEQYF. The CDR3 DNA follows: TGTGCCAGCAGTACCTGGGGACAGGGAGGTCTCGAGCAGTACTTC.

The V call is TRBV27, the J call TRBJ2-3, with D possibly TRBD1 on 6 matching bases. The CDR3 consists of 12 residues. From germline, CDR1 is MNHEY and CDR2 SMNVEV (reference sequence). Trimming pared 6 bases from V and 11 bases from J, leaving 15 bases between. The CDR3 region is CASRTGLGRQYF. CDR3 coding DNA: TGTGCCAGCAGAACAGGGCTAGGTAGGCAGTATTTT.

The V and J genes are TRBV20-1 and TRBJ2-1; perhaps TRBD2 as D (5 bases). The CDR3 is 12 residues long. V shed 8 bases and J shed 6 bases, with 14 bases lying between them. The germline V gene has CDR1 DFQATT and CDR2 SNEGSKA (reference sequence). The CDR3, as DNA: TGCAGTTACGAGGGAGAGGTCAATGAGCAGTTCTTC. Its translation is CSYEGEVNEQFF.

This clonotype was counted a few times. This sequence joins TRBV30 and TRBJ1-1; D not certain. This CDR3 contains 14 residues. Germline CDR1 is GTSNPN and CDR2 is SVGIG (reference sequence). The ends were cut back, 0 bases at V and 1 base at J, with 9 bases in the middle. CDR3 nucleotides: TGTGCCTGGAGTGTAAGTATGGGGAACACTGAAGCTTTCTTT. Translation: CAWSVSMGNTEAFF.

This clonotype was seen at least ten times. This chain connects TRBV9 to TRBJ1-3; no reliable D call. The V and J ends lost 4 bases and 2 bases respectively, with 10 bases between them. The length of the CDR3 is 14 residues. Looked up from germline, CDR1 is SGDLS and CDR2 is YYNGEE. This chain's CDR3 is CASSPTGAGNTIYF. CDR3 DNA: TGTGCCAGCAGCCCTACCGGAGCTGGAAACACCATATATTTT.

This clonotype has a count of ten or more. CDR3 residues: CASSPPSGGAFDTQYF. The CDR3 DNA reads TGTGCCAGCAGCCCTCCTAGCGGGGGGGCCTTCGATACGCAGTATTTT. The V call is TRBV9, the J call TRBJ2-3, with TRBD2 identical over 12 bases. J was trimmed by 6 bases and V by 4 bases; bases with no gene match: 9. CDR1 and CDR2 (germline): SGDLS, YYNGEE. The length of the CDR3 is 16 residues.

In its sample, this clonotype was seen many times. The chain carries TRBV9 and TRBJ2-3, with TRBD2 matching over 7 bases. This CDR3 is built from 15 residues. Trimming removed 0 bases from V and 4 bases from J; junction bases left unmatched: 5. Germline V gives CDR1 SGDLS, CDR2 YYNGEE. For the CDR3, the DNA is TGTGCCAGCAGCGTAGGCGGGAGTTCTGCAGATACGCAGTATTTT. Protein product: CASSVGGSSADTQYF.

On this clonotype itself: A much larger clone sits a single nucleotide away, making a read error possible. This chain links TRBV7-9 with TRBJ2-7; TRBD2 matches 12 bases. This CDR3 contains 16 residues. Looked up from germline, CDR1 is SEHNR and CDR2 is FQNEAQ (reference sequence). This chain's CDR3 is CASSQDPTSGGCEQYF. For the CDR3, the DNA is TGCGCCAGCAGCCAAGATCCGACTAGCGGGGGCTGCGAGCAGTACTTC.

V gene TRBV5-4 combines with J gene TRBJ2-7; no firm D call. Per the germline V gene, CDR1 is SGHNT and CDR2 is YYREEE (reference sequence). The CDR3 covers 12 residues. Trimming removed 0 bases from V and 5 bases from J, with 6 bases in between. The CDR3: CASSLDSNEQYF. In DNA, the CDR3 is TGTGCCAGCAGCTTGGATTCTAACGAGCAGTACTTC.

This clonotype was seen ten or more times. The rearrangement joins TRBV2 to TRBJ1-5; 8 bases agree with TRBD1. The germline CDR1 and CDR2 sequences are SNHLY and FYNNEI. The CDR3 consists of 17 residues. V gave up 1 base and J gave up 0 bases; unmatched junction bases: 5. The CDR3 DNA sequence: TGTGCCAGCAGTGAAGGGCCAGGGGGCTATAGCAATCAGCCCCAGCATTTT. Amino acids: CASSEGPGGYSNQPQHF.

The rearrangement links TRBV20-1 to TRBJ2-1; unclear D gene. Germline-derived CDR1 and CDR2 are DFQATT and SNEGSKA (reference sequence). Trimming shortened V by 7 bases and J by 8 bases, and 12 bases separated the two germline ends. The CDR3 is 11 amino acids. The CDR3 coding sequence is TGCAGTGTTCGGGCAGGTCATGAGCAGTTCTTC. It codes for CSVRAGHEQFF.

In the case of this clonotype: Possible read error: a much larger clone is one base away. V gene TRBV7-3 combines with J gene TRBJ2-1; 11 bases fit TRBD2. V trimming: 1 base; J trimming: 9 bases; junction bases outside the gene matches: 8. The germline V gene encodes CDR1 SGHTA and CDR2 FQGTGA. This CDR3 region has 16 residues. Here the CDR3 DNA reads TGTGCCAGCAGCTTAATGACTAGCGGGGTCCTGAGTGAGCAGTTCTTC. It codes for CASSLMTSGVLSEQFF.

This clonotype was picked up many times. The chain carries TRBV4-1 and TRBJ2-1, with 9 bases lining up with TRBD1. The CDR3 covers 15 residues. Germline assignment: CDR1 MGHRA and CDR2 YSYEKL. V was clipped by 3 bases and J by 6 bases; unmatched bases: 6. This CDR3 reads CASSQEETGGNEQFF. CDR3 in DNA: TGCGCCAGCAGCCAGGAAGAGACAGGGGGCAATGAGCAGTTCTTC.

This chain links TRBV5-5 with TRBJ2-3, with D perhaps TRBD1 (5 bases). Germline V gene sequence: CDR1 SGHKS, CDR2 YYEKEE (reference sequence). The V end lost 4 bases, the J end lost 4 bases, and 10 bases lay between the germline ends. The CDR3 sequence is 13 residues long. CDR3 protein: CASSPKGADTQYF. CDR3 DNA sequence: TGTGCCAGCAGCCCTAAAGGGGCAGATACGCAGTATTTT.

This chain links TRBV20-1 with TRBJ1-2; TRBD1 is a possible D gene (5 bases). CDR1 is DFQATT and CDR2 is SNEGSKA in the germline V gene (reference sequence). The CDR3 sequence is 14 residues long. The V gene lost 8 bases and the J gene lost 0 bases, with 16 bases spanning the gap. CDR3 sequence reads: CSFLPQEANYGYTF. In DNA form, the CDR3 reads TGCAGTTTCCTACCACAGGAAGCTAACTATGGCTACACCTTC.

The chain combines TRBV9 with TRBJ1-6; TRBD1 matches at 10 bases. The CDR3 sequence is 15 residues long. Germline CDR1 and CDR2: SGDLS and YYNGEE. V lost 0 bases to trimming and J lost 9 bases; unmatched junction nucleotides: 3. The CDR3 sequence: CASSVAGQGLSPLHF. Here the CDR3 DNA reads TGTGCCAGCAGCGTAGCGGGACAGGGGCTTTCACCCCTCCACTTT.

This clonotype was counted many times. V gene TRBV9 combines with J gene TRBJ1-2, with 7 bases lining up with TRBD1. Trimming removed 3 bases from V and 6 bases from J; junction bases left unmatched: 11. The CDR3 covers 15 residues. The germline CDR1 and CDR2 sequences are SGDLS and YYNGEE. DNA for the CDR3: TGTGCCAGCAGCGGATGGGTAACAGGGGTTCATGGCTACACCTTC. This sequence encodes CASSGWVTGVHGYTF.

This chain connects TRBV5-6 to TRBJ2-7, with D hard to call. Trimming removed 4 bases from V and 0 bases from J, with 14 bases in between. CDR3 length: 15 amino acids. CDR1 SGHDT and CDR2 YYEEEE come from the germline V gene. Written as DNA, the CDR3 is TGTGCCAGCAGCGCAACGGGTCCTTTCTCCTACGAGCAGTACTTC. It codes for CASSATGPFSYEQYF.